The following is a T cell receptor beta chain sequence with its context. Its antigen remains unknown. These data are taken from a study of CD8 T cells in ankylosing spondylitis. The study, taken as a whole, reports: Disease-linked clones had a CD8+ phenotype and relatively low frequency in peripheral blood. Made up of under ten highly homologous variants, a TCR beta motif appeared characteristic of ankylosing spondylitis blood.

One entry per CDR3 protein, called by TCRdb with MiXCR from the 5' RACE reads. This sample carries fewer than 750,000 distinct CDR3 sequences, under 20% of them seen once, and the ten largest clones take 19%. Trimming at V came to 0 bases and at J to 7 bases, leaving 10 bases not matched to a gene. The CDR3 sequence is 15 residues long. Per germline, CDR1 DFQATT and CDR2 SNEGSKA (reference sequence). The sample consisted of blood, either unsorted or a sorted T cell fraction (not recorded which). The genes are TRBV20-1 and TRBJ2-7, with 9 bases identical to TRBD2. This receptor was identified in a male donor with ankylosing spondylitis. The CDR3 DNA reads TGCAGTGCTAGAGATCTGCGGGGGGGTTTGAATGAGCAGTACTTC. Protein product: CSARDLRGGLNEQYF.